This T cell receptor (beta chain) was sequenced during a study of T cell responses to AZD1222 COVID-19 vaccine. The CDR3 sequence is 11 residues long. Germline assignment: CDR1 SNHLY and CDR2 FYNNEI. The ends were cut back, 8 bases at V and 5 bases at J, with 10 bases in the middle. Generated by immunoSEQ multiplex PCR, the TCRdb table keeps only in-frame clones and is missing some. The table includes some 50,000 clones, roughly 80% detected once. This sequence was found in an adult in good health. The sequenced sample was peripheral blood, obtained on day 0 of AZD1222 vaccination. The rearrangement uses TRBV2 and TRBJ2-7; no reliable D call. This CDR3 reads CASVLMNEQYF. Written as DNA, the CDR3 is TGTGCCAGCGTTCTAATGAACGAGCAGTACTTC. The full variable domain, in which reference TRBV2 and TRBJ2-7 provide the parts outside the CDR3, is EPEVTQTPSHQVTQMGQEVILRCVPISNHLYFYWYRQILGQKVEFLVSFYNNEISEKSEIFDDQFSVERPDGSNFTLKIRSTKLEDSAMYFCASVLMNEQYFGPGTRLTVT.